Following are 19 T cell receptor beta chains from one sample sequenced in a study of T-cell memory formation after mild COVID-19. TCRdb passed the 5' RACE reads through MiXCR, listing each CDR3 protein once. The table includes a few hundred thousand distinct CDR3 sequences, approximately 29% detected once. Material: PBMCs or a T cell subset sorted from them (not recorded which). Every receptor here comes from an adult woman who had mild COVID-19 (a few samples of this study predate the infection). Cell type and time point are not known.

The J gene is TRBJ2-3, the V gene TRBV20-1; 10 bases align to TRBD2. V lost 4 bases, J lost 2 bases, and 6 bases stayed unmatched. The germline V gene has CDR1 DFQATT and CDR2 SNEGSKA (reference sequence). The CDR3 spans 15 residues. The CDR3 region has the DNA TGCAGTGCTACCAAGACTAGCGGGTACACAGATACGCAGTATTTT. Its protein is CSATKTSGYTDTQYF.

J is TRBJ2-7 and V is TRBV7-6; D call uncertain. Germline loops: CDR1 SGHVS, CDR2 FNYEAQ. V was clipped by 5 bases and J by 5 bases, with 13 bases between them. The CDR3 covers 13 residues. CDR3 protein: CASSPEAVHEQYF. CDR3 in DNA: TGTGCCAGCAGCCCAGAGGCGGTTCACGAGCAGTACTTC.

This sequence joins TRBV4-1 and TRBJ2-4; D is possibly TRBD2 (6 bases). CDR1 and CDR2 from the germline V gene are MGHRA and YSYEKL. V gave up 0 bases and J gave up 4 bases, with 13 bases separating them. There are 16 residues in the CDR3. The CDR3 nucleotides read TGCGCCAGCAGCCAAGATCCGGGCGGGGAAAAAAACATTCAGTACTTC. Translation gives CASSQDPGGEKNIQYF.

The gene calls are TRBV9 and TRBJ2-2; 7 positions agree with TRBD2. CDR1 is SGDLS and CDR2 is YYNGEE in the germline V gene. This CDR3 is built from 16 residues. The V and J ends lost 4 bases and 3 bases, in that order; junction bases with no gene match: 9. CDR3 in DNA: TGTGCCAGCAGCTCCAAGGGGCTAGCGGACACCGGGGAGCTGTTTTTT. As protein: CASSSKGLADTGELFF.

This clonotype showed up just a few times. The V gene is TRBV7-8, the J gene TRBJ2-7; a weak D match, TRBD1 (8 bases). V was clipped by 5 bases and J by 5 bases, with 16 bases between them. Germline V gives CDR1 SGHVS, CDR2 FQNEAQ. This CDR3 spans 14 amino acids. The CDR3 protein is CASSENRGGNEQYF. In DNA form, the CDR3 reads TGTGCCAGCAGCGAGAACAGGGGGGGAAACGAGCAGTACTTC.

CDR3 sequence (DNA): TGTGCCAGCAGCTTAGCGAGGCGTGTGGAGCAGTTCTTC. It codes for CASSLARRVEQFF. The chain has TRBV7-2 and TRBJ2-1; the D is unclear. This CDR3 contains 13 residues. Germline CDR1 SGHTA, CDR2 FQGNSA. The V end lost 0 bases, the J end lost 10 bases, and 10 bases lay between the germline ends. Full variable domain (rest looked up from reference TRBV7-2 and TRBJ2-1): GAGVSQSPSNKVTEKGKDVELRCDPISGHTALYWYRQSLGQGLEFLIYFQGNSAPDKSGLPSDRFSAERTGGSVSTLTIQRTQQEDSAVYLCASSLARRVEQFFGPGTRLTVL.

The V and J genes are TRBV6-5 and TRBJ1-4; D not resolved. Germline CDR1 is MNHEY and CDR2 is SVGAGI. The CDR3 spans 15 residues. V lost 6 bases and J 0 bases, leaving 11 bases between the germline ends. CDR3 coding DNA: TGTGCCAGCAGCCTGCAAATTGCAACTAATGAAAAACTGTTTTTT. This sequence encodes CASSLQIATNEKLFF.

CDR3: CSLGQVRANQPQHF. The DNA of the CDR3 is TGCAGTCTTGGACAGGTCCGGGCTAATCAGCCCCAGCATTTT. The chain is built from TRBV29-1 and TRBJ1-5; 7 nucleotides line up with TRBD1. CDR1 is SQVTM and CDR2 is ANQGSEA in the germline V gene. The CDR3 covers 14 residues.

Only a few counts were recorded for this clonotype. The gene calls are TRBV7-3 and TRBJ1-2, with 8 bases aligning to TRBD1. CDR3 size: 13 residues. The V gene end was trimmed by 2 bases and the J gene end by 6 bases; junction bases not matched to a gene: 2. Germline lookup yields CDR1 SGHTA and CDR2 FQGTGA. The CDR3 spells CASSLQGAHGYTF. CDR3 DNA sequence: TGTGCCAGCAGCTTACAGGGGGCGCATGGCTACACCTTC.

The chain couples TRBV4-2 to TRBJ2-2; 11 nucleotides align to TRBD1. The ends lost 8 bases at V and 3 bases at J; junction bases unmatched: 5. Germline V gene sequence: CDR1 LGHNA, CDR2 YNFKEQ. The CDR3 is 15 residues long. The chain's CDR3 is CASLGGQGDTGELFF. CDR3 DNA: TGTGCCAGCCTCGGGGGACAGGGGGACACCGGGGAGCTGTTTTTT.

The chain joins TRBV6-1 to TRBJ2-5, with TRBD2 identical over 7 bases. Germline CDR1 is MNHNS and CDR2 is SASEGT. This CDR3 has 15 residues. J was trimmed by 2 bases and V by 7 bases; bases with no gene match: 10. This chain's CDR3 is CASTTGLVGQETQYF. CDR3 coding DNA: TGTGCCAGCACGACCGGACTAGTAGGGCAAGAGACCCAGTACTTC.

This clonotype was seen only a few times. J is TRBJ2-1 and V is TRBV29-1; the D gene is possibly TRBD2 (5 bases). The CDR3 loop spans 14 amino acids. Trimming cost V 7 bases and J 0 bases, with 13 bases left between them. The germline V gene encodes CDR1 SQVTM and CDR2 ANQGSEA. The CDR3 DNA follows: TGCAGCGCTAGCCCGGAGAGCTCCTACAATGAGCAGTTCTTC. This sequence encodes CSASPESSYNEQFF.

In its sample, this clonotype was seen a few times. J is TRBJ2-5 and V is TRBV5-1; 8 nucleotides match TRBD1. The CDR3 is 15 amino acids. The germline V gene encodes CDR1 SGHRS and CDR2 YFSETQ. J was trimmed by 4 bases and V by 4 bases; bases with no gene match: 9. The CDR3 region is CASSKSGGHGETQYF. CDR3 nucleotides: TGCGCCAGCAGCAAATCAGGGGGCCACGGAGAGACCCAGTACTTC. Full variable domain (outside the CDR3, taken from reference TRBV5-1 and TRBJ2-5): KAGVTQTPRYLIKTRGQQVTLSCSPISGHRSVSWYQQTPGQGLQFLFEYFSETQRNKGNFPGRFSGRQFSNSRSEMNVSTLELGDSALYLCASSKSGGHGETQYFGPGTRLLVL.

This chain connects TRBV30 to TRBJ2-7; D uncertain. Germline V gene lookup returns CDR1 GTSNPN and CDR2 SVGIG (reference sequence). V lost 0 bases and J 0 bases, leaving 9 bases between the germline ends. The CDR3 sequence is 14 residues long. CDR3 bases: TGTGCCTGGAGTGTAAACAGACGCTCCTACGAGCAGTACTTC. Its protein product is CAWSVNRRSYEQYF.

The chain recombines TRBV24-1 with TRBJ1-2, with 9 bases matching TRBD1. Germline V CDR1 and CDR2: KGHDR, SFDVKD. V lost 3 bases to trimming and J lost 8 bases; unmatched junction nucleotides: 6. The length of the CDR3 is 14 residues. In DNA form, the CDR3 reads TGTGCCACCAGTGATGCCGGGACAGGGAACGGCTACACCTTC. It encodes CATSDAGTGNGYTF.

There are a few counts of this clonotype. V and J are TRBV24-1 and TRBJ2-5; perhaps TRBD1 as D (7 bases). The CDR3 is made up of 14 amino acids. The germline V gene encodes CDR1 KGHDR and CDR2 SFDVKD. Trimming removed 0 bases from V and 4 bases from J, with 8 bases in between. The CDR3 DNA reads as TGTGCCACCAGTGATTTGCAGGGGGGAGAGACCCAGTACTTC. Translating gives CATSDLQGGETQYF.

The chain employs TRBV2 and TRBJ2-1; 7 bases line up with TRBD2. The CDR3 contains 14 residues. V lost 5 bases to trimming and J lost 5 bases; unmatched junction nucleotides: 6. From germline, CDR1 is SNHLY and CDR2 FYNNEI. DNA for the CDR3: TGTGCCAGCAGTCGCGGGAGAGTAGACAATGAGCAGTTCTTC. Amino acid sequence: CASSRGRVDNEQFF.

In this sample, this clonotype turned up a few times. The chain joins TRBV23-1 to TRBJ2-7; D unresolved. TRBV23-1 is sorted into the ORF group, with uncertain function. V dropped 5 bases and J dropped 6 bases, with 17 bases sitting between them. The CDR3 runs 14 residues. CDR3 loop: CASSSWVSVFEQYF. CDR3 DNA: TGCGCCAGCAGTTCTTGGGTGTCGGTTTTCGAGCAGTACTTC.

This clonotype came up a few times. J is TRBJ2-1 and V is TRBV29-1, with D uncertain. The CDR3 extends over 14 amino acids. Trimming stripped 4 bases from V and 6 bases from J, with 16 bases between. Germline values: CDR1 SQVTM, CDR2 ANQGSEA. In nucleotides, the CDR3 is TGCAGCGTTGCCTGGACCGCTCGGGTCAATGAGCAGTTCTTC. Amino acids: CSVAWTARVNEQFF.